These 3 T cell receptor beta chains originate from one sample sequenced in a study of cytomegalovirus exposure and HLA in healthy donors (dated by TCRdb to the late 2010s). Receptor amplification or capture employed the immunoSEQ multiplex PCR assay. For the multiplex PCR, a mixture combining 60 forward primers for TCR Vbeta segments and 13 reverse primers for TCR Jbeta segments was used. TCRdb limited this immuneACCESS table to in-frame rearrangements with V and J called. A share of clones is missing; checked studies link under half to unresolved V genes, and the rest is unexplained. The table of this sample itemizes roughly 55,000 clones. Around 10% of the sample goes to the ten largest clones. The sample taken for sequencing was PBMCs. The receptors come from a woman aged 45 to 65 in good health and CMV-seropositive.

The rearrangement joins TRBV7-2 to TRBJ2-5; TRBD1 aligns across 8 bases. The V gene end was trimmed by 4 bases and the J gene end by 5 bases; junction bases not matched to a gene: 6. The CDR3 extends over 14 amino acids. CDR1 and CDR2 from the germline V gene are SGHTA and FQGNSA. The CDR3 DNA sequence: TGTGCCAGCAGCTCTGACAGGGGTTATGAGACCCAGTACTTC. Translated: CASSSDRGYETQYF. Full variable domain (remainder filled in from reference TRBV7-2 and TRBJ2-5): GAGVSQSPSNKVTEKGKDVELRCDPISGHTALYWYRQSLGQGLEFLIYFQGNSAPDKSGLPSDRFSAERTGGSVSTLTIQRTQQEDSAVYLCASSSDRGYETQYFGPGTRLLVL.

For the CDR3, the DNA is TGCGCCAGCAGAGGCGTAGGCGGGAGGGCCTTGGAGACCCAGTACTTC. Translated, it gives CASRGVGGRALETQYF. The chain is built from TRBV5-1 and TRBJ2-5; 9 bases line up with TRBD2. The trim removed 5 bases at V and 5 bases at J, leaving 13 bases unmatched. This CDR3 has 16 residues. The V gene's germline CDR1 is SGHRS and CDR2 YFSETQ.

The chain carries TRBV18 and TRBJ2-1, with no clear D. This CDR3 is built from 15 residues. Deletions cut 2 bases from V and 2 bases from J, with 10 bases between. The germline gives CDR1 KGHSH, CDR2 LQKENI. The CDR3 nucleotides are TGTGCCAGCTCACCAAATAGCAGTCCCTACAATGAGCAGTTCTTC. It encodes CASSPNSSPYNEQFF.